Listed below are T cell receptor beta chains from one sample, sequenced in a study of CD8 T cells in ankylosing spondylitis. TCRdb re-derived calls from the 5' RACE reads in MiXCR, one entry per CDR3 protein. The data hold roughly 180,000 distinct CDR3 sequences, with 10% to 15% observed a single time. Sequences were obtained from blood, either unsorted or a sorted T cell fraction (not recorded which). The receptors originated from a male donor with ankylosing spondylitis or in good health (not recorded which). Both conserved end residues are part of each CDR3. The D gene is left open where the match is weak. The size of a clone is reported for some rows only, either as once, few or many, or as a class for expanded clones.

>few|TRBJ2-1|TRBV4-1|NA
CASSHPPTGGMGNEQFF
TGCGCCAGCAGCCACCCGCCAACAGGCGGGATGGGGAATGAGCAGTTCTTC
>NA|TRBJ2-7|TRBV7-7|NA
CASSLNWGYEQYF
TGTGCCAGCAGCTTAAATTGGGGATACGAGCAGTACTTC
>few|TRBJ2-4|TRBV7-8|NA
CASSWFAKNIQYF
TGTGCCAGCAGTTGGTTCGCCAAAAACATTCAGTACTTC
>NA|TRBJ2-1|TRBV2|NA
CASSERDYEQFF
TGTGCCAGCAGTGAAAGGGATTATGAGCAGTTCTTC
>NA|TRBJ2-2|TRBV4-1|NA
CASSQDGQATGELFF
TGCGCCAGCAGCCAAGATGGGCAGGCCACCGGGGAGCTGTTTTTT
>few|TRBJ2-1|TRBV25-1|NA
CASSAGANNEQFF
TGTGCCAGCAGTGCGGGAGCAAACAATGAGCAGTTCTTC
>NA|TRBJ2-1|TRBV7-9|TRBD1
CASSSTGPEQFF
TGTGCCAGCAGCTCGACAGGGCCTGAGCAGTTCTTC
>few|TRBJ2-5|TRBV6-6|TRBD1
CAVRDRGMETQYF
TGTGCCGTAAGGGACAGGGGCATGGAGACCCAGTACTTC
>many|TRBJ1-1|TRBV5-1|NA
CASSATDTDTEAFF
TGCGCCAGCAGCGCGACGGACACCGACACTGAAGCTTTCTTT
>NA|TRBJ1-1|TRBV29-1|NA
CSVERRRAAEAFF
TGCAGCGTTGAACGTCGTAGGGCCGCTGAAGCTTTCTTT